What follows describes a single TCR beta chain. Its antigen is unidentified. Per sample, around 100,000 TCR templates were assayed. Here immunoSEQ multiplex PCR was the method, and the copy in TCRdb shows in-frame clones only, minus some. The sample contains approximately 84,000 clones, just under 95% of which appear only once. The record originates from a study of siplizumab effects on memory and regulatory T cells. Notes on the study in general: A significant reduction in alloreactive sequences traceable to unstimulated CD4+ memory cells was produced by siplizumab. Naive T cells were seen as more diverse than memory cells and as major alloresponse contributors.

V was shortened by 6 bases and J by 2 bases, with 12 bases between the two germline ends. The germline V gene has CDR1 SGHNT and CDR2 YYREEE (reference sequence). This CDR3 comprises 13 residues. The receptor's source is a human donor in good health. V is TRBV5-4 and J is TRBJ2-7; D is unclear. Sample: CD8+ T cells sorted from blood. The CDR3 sequence is CASTSETTYEQYF. CDR3 nucleotide sequence: TGTGCCAGCACTTCAGAGACGACCTACGAGCAGTACTTC.